The entry below describes one T cell receptor beta chain. The target of this receptor is not known. Base qualities are missing; no much larger clone stands one base away. The data were obtained in a study of sequential checkpoint blockade in melanoma (dated by TCRdb to the late 2010s). Looking at the study overall: In a 1:1 randomization, patients received either first-line nivolumab then ipilimumab (arm A) or ipilimumab then nivolumab (arm B). Maintenance nivolumab came after both trial sequences.

TCRbeta CDR3 regions were immunosequenced from genomic DNA with the immunoSEQ Assay. Before high-throughput sequencing, genomic DNA was amplified using bias-controlled multiplex PCR. The paper's processing steps were these. To quantify the absolute abundance of each unique TCRbeta CDR3 region, the sequences were collapsed and filtered. Clonality, defined as 1 minus Pielou's evenness, was calculated using only productive rearrangements. A previously published method was used to identify clones whose frequencies were significantly greater in on-treatment samples than in baseline samples. TCRdb obtained this table from immuneACCESS and retained in-frame rearrangements with V and J assigned. These tables miss some clones; where compared with another copy, unresolved V genes account for less than half of the shortfall, and the remainder is unexplained. V, J and clone size were drawn from that table, and D and trimming were deduced from the DNA. This sample has 13,000 or so clones in its table, and about 56% of those were observed once. Under 30% of the sample goes to the ten largest clones.

The treatment or condition label, read with the paper, signifies: randomized to nivolumab then ipilimumab (arm A) or the reverse (arm B). Prior DNA-damaging chemotherapy had not been received by any trial patient. Thawed PBMCs were sorted on a FACS Aria II flow cytometer to isolate live CD3+CD8+ cells negative for CD19 and CD56. Samples came from patients with melanoma in CheckMate 064, a randomized, open-label phase II trial of sequential checkpoint blockade. Peripheral blood mononuclear cells were obtained through leukapheresis, purified using Ficoll-Paque, and frozen in human serum containing approximately 11% DMSO. Right after sorting, the blood CD3+CD8+ cells were verified to be >98% pure, and DNA extraction followed. Overall study results and their limits: Larger, independent patient cohorts are needed to validate the response-prediction model that combines TCR metrics and mutation burden.

The receptor's source is a human donor with melanoma. The sequenced sample was CD8+ T cells sorted from blood (inferred from file names), obtained from a patient given nivolumab and ipilimumab in sequence.

Here is the DNA: TGTGCCAGCAGCCATTCAGGGGGGGGACAGGGGGAAATCGGGGAGCTGTTTTTT. It is translated as CASSHSGGGQGEIGELFF. The rearranged segments are TRBV9 and TRBJ2-2; TRBD1 matches 11 bases in the middle. From the germline V gene, CDR1 is SGDLS and CDR2 is YYNGEE. V trim: 4 bases; J trim: 7 bases; unmatched bases: 15. Its CDR3 holds 18 amino acids, cysteine through phenylalanine. Just CDR3 DNA is preserved here, 54 bases in frame from base 1.